The 9 T cell receptor beta chains presented below share a single source sample, sequenced in a study of blood T cell repertoires in COVID-19. Method: immunoSEQ multiplex PCR; TCRdb's copy keeps in-frame clones and lacks some. The sample carries roughly 100,000 clones, roughly 84% recorded once. Source material: peripheral blood. These receptors were taken from a human donor in a cohort sampled during active COVID-19.

V and J are TRBV5-4 and TRBJ2-2; 10 bases align to TRBD2. The germline V gene encodes CDR1 SGHNT and CDR2 YYREEE (reference sequence). The CDR3 length is 16 residues. J gave up 5 bases and V 3 bases, and 7 bases lay outside the gene matches. CDR3 nucleotides: TGTGCCAGCAGCTCCCAGCGGGGGGGCTTTACCGGGGAGCTGTTTTTT. It codes for CASSSQRGGFTGELFF. Full variable domain (missing parts from reference TRBV5-4 and TRBJ2-2): ETGVTQSPTHLIKTRGQQVTLRCSSQSGHNTVSWYQQALGQGPQFIFQYYREEENGRGNFPPRFSGLQFPNYSSELNVNALELDDSALYLCASSSQRGGFTGELFFGEGSRLTVL.

This clone was found a few times. CDR3 protein: CASSLGRDSLYGYTF. The CDR3, as DNA: TGTGCCAGCAGCTTAGGGAGGGACAGTTTATATGGCTACACCTTC. The V gene is TRBV7-9, the J gene TRBJ1-2, with 7 bases matching TRBD1. The CDR3 is made up of 15 amino acids. Germline V gene sequence: CDR1 SEHNR, CDR2 FQNEAQ (reference sequence). V was clipped by 1 base and J by 5 bases; unmatched bases: 7.

J is TRBJ2-7 and V is TRBV5-6; 7 bases align to TRBD1. The CDR3 totals 16 residues. The J segment lost 0 bases and the V segment lost 4 bases, leaving 10 bases of the junction unmatched. Germline V CDR1 and CDR2: SGHDT, YYEEEE. The CDR3 loop reads CASSRMGQLSSYEQYF. CDR3 DNA sequence: TGTGCCAGCAGCCGTATGGGACAGCTGAGCTCCTACGAGCAGTACTTC.

This rearrangement joins TRBV7-2 to TRBJ2-1; 11 bases map to TRBD2. Germline V gives CDR1 SGHTA, CDR2 FQGNSA. V was clipped by 2 bases and J by 6 bases; unmatched bases: 3. The CDR3 runs to 15 residues. The CDR3 here is CASSLLAGGINEQFF. Written as DNA, the CDR3 is TGTGCCAGCAGCTTACTAGCGGGGGGCATCAATGAGCAGTTCTTC.

This chain connects TRBV5-1 to TRBJ2-5; D unresolved. The CDR3 covers 13 residues. The germline CDR1 and CDR2 sequences are SGHRS and YFSETQ. Between the trimmed V and J ends, which lost 0 bases and 3 bases, there was a span of 6 bases. The CDR3 sequence is CASSLDPEETQYF. The CDR3 nucleotides read TGCGCCAGCAGCTTGGATCCAGAAGAGACCCAGTACTTC. The full variable domain, with the rest looked up from reference TRBV5-1 and TRBJ2-5, is KAGVTQTPRYLIKTRGQQVTLSCSPISGHRSVSWYQQTPGQGLQFLFEYFSETQRNKGNFPGRFSGRQFSNSRSEMNVSTLELGDSALYLCASSLDPEETQYFGPGTRLLVL.

The rearrangement uses TRBV28 and TRBJ1-1; D is perhaps TRBD1 (6 bases). Germline CDR1 reads MDHEN; CDR2 reads SYDVKM. V lost 5 bases, J lost 5 bases, and 18 bases lay in between. CDR3 size: 15 residues. CDR3 protein: CASSRGFWGNTEAFF. CDR3 DNA: TGTGCCAGCAGTAGGGGGTTTTGGGGAAATACTGAAGCTTTCTTT.

The J gene is TRBJ2-7, the V gene TRBV9; tentatively, D is TRBD2 (6 bases). The CDR3 is 15 amino acids. Germline V gene lookup returns CDR1 SGDLS and CDR2 YYNGEE. V lost 3 bases to trimming and J lost 2 bases, with 15 bases between them. CDR3: CASSGDPWGAYEQYF. The CDR3 DNA is TGTGCCAGCAGCGGTGATCCTTGGGGGGCCTACGAGCAGTACTTC.

The chain joins TRBV5-1 to TRBJ2-1, with 11 bases fitting TRBD2. This CDR3 contains 16 residues. Trimming removed 5 bases from V and 1 base from J; junction bases left unmatched: 5. From germline, CDR1 is SGHRS and CDR2 YFSETQ. The CDR3 region has the DNA TGCGCCAGCAGAGGGCCTAGCGGGGGGTCCTACAATGAGCAGTTCTTC. Protein: CASRGPSGGSYNEQFF.

The rearrangement joins TRBV7-3 to TRBJ1-1; no reliable D call. CDR1 and CDR2 (germline): SGHTA, FQGTGA. The CDR3 has 15 residues. The germline V and J ends were trimmed by 5 bases and 4 bases, with 17 bases remaining between them. DNA of the CDR3: TGTGCCAGCAGCCCGGCGGGTCTCGCTGCCACTGAAGCTTTCTTT. It yields the protein CASSPAGLAATEAFF.